This T cell receptor beta chain was captured by sequencing in a study of shared T cell receptors in the human thymus. Profiling relied on immunoSEQ multiplex PCR, and the TCRdb table lists in-frame clones only, not all of them. The sample comprises hundreds of thousands of clones, about 90% of which are singletons, and 0.0094% rests with the top ten. From germline, CDR1 is MGHRA and CDR2 YSYEKL. The CDR3 runs to 15 residues. V gave up 0 bases and J gave up 3 bases, with 12 bases separating them. This sample also belongs to another study, concerning human thymus T cells. That study reports: Resections from corrective heart surgery supplied the thymus tissue. In thymic and blood repertoires alike, V and J usage looked biased. Thymic repertoires of unrelated individuals were reported in related research to overlap highly.

Sequenced input: thymocytes. This chain links TRBV4-1 with TRBJ2-7; possibly TRBD2 for D (5 bases). This sequence was found in a boy under two years old with a congenital heart defect. DNA of the CDR3: TGCGCCAGCAGCCAAGAAGGTGATCGGGGCTACGAGCAGTACTTC. Residues: CASSQEGDRGYEQYF.